Described below is a single TCR beta chain sequence and its context. These data belong to a study of blood T cell repertoires in COVID-19. Study summary: The United States, Italy and Spain were the sources of the acute and convalescent COVID-19 samples.

The CDR3 loop spans 15 amino acids. CDR1 and CDR2 from the germline V gene are SGHNT and YYREEE (reference sequence). Trimming removed 1 base at V and 3 bases at J, with 13 bases between. Clones were read by immunoSEQ multiplex PCR, and TCRdb kept only the in-frame ones, dropping some. The data show roughly 200,000 clones, under 90% seen once. The sample was peripheral blood. The sequence was obtained from a man aged 40-49 years with acute or convalescent COVID-19. The rearrangement uses TRBV5-4 and TRBJ1-1; no clear D gene. CDR3 protein: CASSLRREKHTEAFF. The DNA of the CDR3 is TGTGCCAGCAGCTTGAGGCGGGAGAAACACACTGAAGCTTTCTTT.